This record covers a single TCR beta chain. Its antigen is not known. The germline V gene encodes CDR1 SQVTM and CDR2 ANQGSEA. With V trimmed by 2 bases and J by 2 bases, 14 bases remained unmatched. The CDR3 length is 18 residues. TCRdb's table, derived via immunoSEQ multiplex PCR, lists solely in-frame clones and lacks some. The table has 110,000 or so clones, 90% seen once. The sample originates from a study of T cell responses to AZD1222 COVID-19 vaccine. Study-wide points: In the spike-specific TCR repertoire, nearly half reportedly target unmutated variant regions. Donors skewed white British and female; clonal diversity was possibly underestimated. Two AZD1222 doses significantly raised spike-specific TCR breadth and depth over controls.

This TCR was sampled from an adult who received the MenACWY meningococcal vaccine as a control. Sample: peripheral blood, taken 28 days after the second dose of the MenACWY control vaccine. J is TRBJ2-1 and V is TRBV29-1; 8 nucleotides align to TRBD2. In DNA form, the CDR3 reads TGCAGCGTTGAAAGGGCGACCCCGCGGGGGGCCGCCTACAATGAGCAGTTCTTC. It specifies CSVERATPRGAAYNEQFF.